This entry is about one TCR beta chain. The data are from a study of blood T cell repertoires in COVID-19. Study summary: COVID-19 samples from acute and convalescent phases originated in the United States, Italy and Spain. From T cells, B-cell-depleted T cells, or PBMCs came the material, which was cDNA or gDNA.

Per the original data handling: Nucleated cell counts were estimated from reference gene primer amplification. Method: immunoSEQ multiplex PCR; TCRdb's copy keeps in-frame clones and lacks some. V, J and clone size derive from that table, while D and trimming were established from the DNA sequence. The table includes some 90,000 clones, 75% to 90% detected once. The TCR comes from a woman aged 70-85 years with acute or convalescent COVID-19. The source material was peripheral blood.

This CDR3 is CATSDSSRRQGNYGYTF. CDR3 nucleotide sequence: TGTGCCACCAGTGATTCTTCTCGGCGGCAGGGCAACTATGGCTACACCTTC. The chain is built from TRBV24-1 and TRBJ1-2, with D possibly being TRBD1 (5 bases). V was trimmed by 2 bases and J by 2 bases, leaving 17 bases between them. CDR1 and CDR2 (germline): KGHDR, SFDVKD. This CDR3 spans 17 amino acids.